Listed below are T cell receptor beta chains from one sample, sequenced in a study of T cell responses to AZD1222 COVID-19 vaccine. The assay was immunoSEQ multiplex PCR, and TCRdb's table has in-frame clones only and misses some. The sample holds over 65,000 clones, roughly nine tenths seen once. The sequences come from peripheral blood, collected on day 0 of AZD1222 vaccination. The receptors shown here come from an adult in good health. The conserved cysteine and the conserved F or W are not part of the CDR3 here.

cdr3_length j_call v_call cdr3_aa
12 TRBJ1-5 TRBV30 AWSGGGSNQPQH
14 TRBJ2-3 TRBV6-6 ASSYSSGLVRDTQY
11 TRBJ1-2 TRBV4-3 ASSQEVNYGYT
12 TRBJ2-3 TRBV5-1 ASSTGQGPDTQY
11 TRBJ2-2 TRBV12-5 ASGSAVTGELF
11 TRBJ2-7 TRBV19 ASSSTGVYEQY
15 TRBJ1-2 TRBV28 ASSPSSGQGVAYGYT
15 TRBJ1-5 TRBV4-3 ASSQDYWGKANQPQH
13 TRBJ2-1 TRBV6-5 ASSPRGGVGNEQF
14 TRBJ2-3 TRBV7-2 ASSRGTSGGEDTQY
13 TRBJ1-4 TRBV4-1 ASSLDKRRDEKLF
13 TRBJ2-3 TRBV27 ASRSPGLAGRTQY
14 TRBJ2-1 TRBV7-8 ASSPGSSRFGNEQF
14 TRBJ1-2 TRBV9 ASSVGDRATHYGYT
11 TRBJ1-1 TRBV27 ASSSSGRTEAF
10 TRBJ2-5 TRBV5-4 ASSSQQGSQY
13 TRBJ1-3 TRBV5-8 ASSWGQGGGNTIY
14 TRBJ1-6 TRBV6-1 ASSAEVGAPNSPLH
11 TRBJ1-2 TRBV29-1 SVAGGNEGGYT
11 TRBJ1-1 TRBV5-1 ASSRQGATEAF
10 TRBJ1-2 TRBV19 ATSPTFAGYT
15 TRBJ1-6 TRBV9 ASSVGTRGIAISPLH
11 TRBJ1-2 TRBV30 AWSPEGGYGYT
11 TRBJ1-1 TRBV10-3 ATTTGPNTEAF
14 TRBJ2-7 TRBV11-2 ASSLELSKGTYEQY
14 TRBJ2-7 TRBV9 ASSVGTSGSFSVQY
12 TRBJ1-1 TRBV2 ASSVTGPGTEAF